This passage covers 23 T cell receptor beta chains from one sample sequenced in a study of cytomegalovirus exposure and HLA in healthy donors. The PCR had 60 Vbeta and 13 Jbeta primers. The method was immunoSEQ multiplex PCR; TCRdb's version includes in-frame clones alone and lacks a portion of them. Of some 130,000 clones listed, just under 80% are singletons. Source material: PBMCs. The receptor source for this set is a man younger than 45 in good health.

J is TRBJ2-5 and V is TRBV7-9, with TRBD1 as a possible D gene (6 bases). The V gene lost 5 bases and the J gene lost 5 bases, with 15 bases spanning the gap. Germline CDR1 reads SEHNR; CDR2 reads FQNEAQ (reference sequence). This CDR3 spans 14 amino acids. The CDR3 DNA reads TGTGCCAGCAGCCAAAGAGGACAGTTGGAGACCCAGTACTTC. Its protein product is CASSQRGQLETQYF.

The chain joins TRBV11-3 to TRBJ2-2; the match to TRBD2 covers 9 bases. Germline V CDR1 and CDR2: SGHNT, YENEEA. This CDR3 comprises 17 residues. The V gene end was trimmed by 5 bases and the J gene end by 1 base; junction bases not matched to a gene: 8. The CDR3 loop is CASSPSSGMVNTGELFF. Written as DNA, the CDR3 is TGTGCCAGCAGCCCTTCTAGCGGGATGGTGAACACCGGGGAGCTGTTTTTT.

The rearrangement uses TRBV7-2 and TRBJ2-1; 7 bases are shared with TRBD2. This CDR3 spans 14 amino acids. CDR1 and CDR2 (germline): SGHTA, FQGNSA. The J segment lost 6 bases and the V segment lost 6 bases, leaving 8 bases of the junction unmatched. The CDR3 loop is CASSGTIQTNEQFF. DNA for the CDR3: TGTGCCAGCAGTGGGACTATTCAGACCAATGAGCAGTTCTTC.

The rearrangement links TRBV21-1 to TRBJ1-4. TRBV21-1 is a known pseudogene. CDR3 length: 16 residues. The CDR3 here is CASTPPAGRDKKKLFF. The CDR3, as DNA: TGTGCCAGCACCCCTCCCGCGGGGAGGGATAAGAAAAAACTGTTTTTT.

This clone appeared a single time. The chain employs TRBV18 and TRBJ2-5; TRBD1 aligns across 11 bases. CDR3 length equals 16 residues. Unmatched junction bases numbered 8, after V lost 6 bases and J lost 2 bases. Germline V gene sequence: CDR1 KGHSH, CDR2 LQKENI. Here the CDR3 DNA reads TGTGCCAGCTCTCCCACCGGGACAGGGGGTCAAGAGACCCAGTACTTC. The encoded protein is CASSPTGTGGQETQYF.

This chain uses TRBV7-2 with TRBJ1-2, with TRBD1 as a possible D gene (5 bases). The CDR3 is 14 residues long. Trimming left V 5 bases short and J 7 bases short, with 17 bases between. Germline V lookup: CDR1 SGHTA, CDR2 FQGNSA. CDR3 in amino acids: CASSPGTTGGGYTF. The CDR3 DNA reads as TGTGCCAGCAGCCCCGGGACGACCGGGGGTGGCTACACCTTC.

CDR3 DNA: TGTGCCAGCTGGACAGGGGTCACAGATACGCAGTATTTT. Its protein is CASWTGVTDTQYF. V and J are TRBV28 and TRBJ2-3, with 9 nucleotides matching TRBD1. Germline trimming cut 8 bases from V and 2 bases from J; bases unmatched to any gene: 2. Germline-derived CDR1 and CDR2 are MDHEN and SYDVKM. The CDR3 sequence is 13 residues long.

The chain joins TRBV19 to TRBJ1-3; maybe TRBD1 (6 bases). With 6 bases removed from V and 0 bases from J, the gap between germline ends came to 15 bases. The CDR3 is 16 amino acids. From germline, CDR1 is LNHDA and CDR2 SQIVND (reference sequence). The CDR3 bases are TGTGCCAGTAGCGTCCGTCAGGGGTACTCTGGAAACACCATATATTTT. Protein sequence: CASSVRQGYSGNTIYF.

The chain has TRBV4-3 and TRBJ2-7; D gene uncertain. CDR1 and CDR2 (germline): LGHNA, YSLEER. The CDR3 loop spans 15 amino acids. V gave up 1 base and J gave up 3 bases, with 13 bases separating them. CDR3 sequence reads: CASSQGYGGDYEQYF. The CDR3 nucleotides read TGCGCCAGCAGCCAAGGATATGGCGGTGACTACGAGCAGTACTTC.

The chain recombines TRBV28 with TRBJ2-7; a weak D match, TRBD2 (6 bases). With 10 bases removed from V and 3 bases from J, the gap between germline ends came to 16 bases. The CDR3 runs to 13 residues. Germline lookup yields CDR1 MDHEN and CDR2 SYDVKM. CDR3: CATTRGGSYEQYF. The CDR3 nucleotides are TGTGCCACGACCCGTGGGGGGAGCTACGAGCAGTACTTC.

V usage is TRBV6-5 and J usage is TRBJ1-1; tentative D call: TRBD1 (5 bases). Trimming cost V 7 bases and J 10 bases, with 16 bases left between them. The CDR3 totals 12 residues. The V gene's germline CDR1 is MNHEY and CDR2 SVGAGI. The CDR3 loop is CASMGIQVGAFF. DNA of the CDR3: TGTGCCAGCATGGGTATACAGGTTGGAGCTTTCTTT.

This clone showed up just a few times. V is TRBV27 and J is TRBJ2-2; 13 bases fit TRBD2. The ends lost 6 bases at V and 6 bases at J; junction bases unmatched: 10. This CDR3 has 17 residues. Per germline, CDR1 MNHEY and CDR2 SMNVEV (reference sequence). CDR3 sequence reads: CASSRDPGLAGSGELFF. CDR3 DNA: TGTGCCAGCAGCAGAGACCCGGGACTAGCGGGATCCGGGGAGCTGTTTTTT.

This clone was seen a single time. The genes are TRBV6-6 and TRBJ1-5, with D perhaps TRBD1 (5 bases). Germline lookup yields CDR1 MNHNY and CDR2 SVGAGI (reference sequence). The V and J ends lost 8 bases and 6 bases respectively, with 17 bases between them. This CDR3 region has 14 residues. CDR3 protein: CASSRSGSSQPQHF. CDR3 DNA sequence: TGTGCCAGCTCCCGCTCAGGGTCTTCTCAGCCCCAGCATTTT.

The chain couples TRBV7-9 to TRBJ2-6; D is unresolved. V lost 3 bases and J lost 2, with 17 bases in between. The CDR3 spans 18 residues. Germline V gene lookup returns CDR1 SEHNR and CDR2 FQNEAQ (reference sequence). CDR3 nucleotides: TGTGCCAGCAGCTTCACGCAAGGTATAGCCCCTGGGGCCAACGTCCTGACTTTC. As protein: CASSFTQGIAPGANVLTF.

The rearrangement links TRBV7-9 to TRBJ1-6; 7 bases fit TRBD1. CDR1 and CDR2 (germline): SEHNR, FQNEAQ (reference sequence). The CDR3 spans 14 residues. Germline trimming cut 5 bases from V and 6 bases from J; bases unmatched to any gene: 4. In DNA form, the CDR3 reads TGTGCCAGCAGCCCAGGGGGAGGTAATTCACCCCTCCACTTT. It yields the protein CASSPGGGNSPLHF.

This clone was seen once. This sequence joins TRBV7-6 and TRBJ2-5, with TRBD2 identical over 7 bases. J was trimmed by 6 bases and V by 5 bases; bases with no gene match: 12. The CDR3 runs 15 residues. Germline-derived CDR1 and CDR2 are SGHVS and FNYEAQ. The CDR3 DNA is TGTGCCAGCAGCCAGGGCGGGGGAGGGAGAAAGACCCAGTACTTC. Protein product: CASSQGGGGRKTQYF.

This chain uses TRBV19 with TRBJ1-2; D is perhaps TRBD1 (5 bases). V dropped 2 bases and J dropped 6 bases, with 10 bases sitting between them. Germline loops: CDR1 LNHDA, CDR2 SQIVND (reference sequence). This CDR3 contains 13 residues. The CDR3 loop reads CASSISRANGYTF. DNA for the CDR3: TGTGCCAGTAGTATAAGCAGGGCGAATGGCTACACCTTC.

J is TRBJ1-4 and V is TRBV4-3; 7 bases agree with TRBD1. J gave up 3 bases and V 2 bases, and 3 bases lay outside the gene matches. The CDR3 runs 15 residues. In germline, CDR1 is LGHNA, CDR2 YSLEER. CDR3 sequence: CASSQRDRANEKLFF. The CDR3 region has the DNA TGCGCCAGCAGCCAAAGGGACAGAGCTAATGAAAAACTGTTTTTT.

The chain carries TRBV4-3 and TRBJ2-7, with D possibly TRBD2 on 6 matching bases. Trimming took 0 bases from V and 2 from J, leaving 14 bases between them. Germline-derived CDR1 and CDR2 are LGHNA and YSLEER. CDR3 size: 16 residues. CDR3 in amino acids: CASSQDRIAATYEQYF. The CDR3 coding sequence is TGCGCCAGCAGCCAAGATCGGATAGCGGCCACCTACGAGCAGTACTTC.

The V call is TRBV7-9, the J call TRBJ1-1; D gene uncertain. The CDR3 contains 12 residues. Deletions cut 5 bases from V and 8 bases from J, with 12 bases between. Germline CDR1 is SEHNR and CDR2 is FQNEAQ (reference sequence). The DNA for the CDR3 is TGTGCCAGCAGCCCAGGATTGCCAGAAGCTTTCTTT. Translated, it gives CASSPGLPEAFF.

V is TRBV9 and J is TRBJ2-1; 9 bases map to TRBD2. Trimming at V came to 3 bases and at J to 7 bases, leaving 11 bases not matched to a gene. This CDR3 is 16 amino acids long. The germline V gene has CDR1 SGDLS and CDR2 YYNGEE. The CDR3 DNA sequence: TGTGCCAGCAGCGGAGAACTTAGCGGGAGACGAAATGAGCAGTTCTTC. It codes for CASSGELSGRRNEQFF. The full variable domain, completed using reference TRBV9 and TRBJ2-1, is DSGVTQTPKHLITATGQRVTLRCSPRSGDLSVYWYQQSLDQGLQFLIQYYNGEERAKGNILERFSAQQFPDLHSELNLSSLELGDSALYFCASSGELSGRRNEQFFGPGTRLTVL.

The chain combines TRBV27 with TRBJ2-7, with TRBD2 matching over 8 bases. This CDR3 has 14 amino acids. Germline CDR1 is MNHEY and CDR2 is SMNVEV (reference sequence). V shed 3 bases, J shed 2 bases, and the junction held 3 bases outside the gene matches. In DNA form, the CDR3 reads TGTGCCAGCAGTTTGCTAGCGGGCACCTACGAGCAGTACTTC. This codes for CASSLLAGTYEQYF.

The chain's CDR3 is CASSWGLAGGSTDTQYF. For the CDR3, the DNA is TGTGCCAGCAGCTGGGGGCTAGCGGGAGGGAGCACAGATACGCAGTATTTT. The V call is TRBV9, the J call TRBJ2-3, with 12 bases identical to TRBD2. V lost 4 bases, J lost 0 bases, and 6 bases stayed unmatched. The CDR3 sequence is 17 residues long. Germline CDR1 and CDR2: SGDLS and YYNGEE.